Listed below are T cell receptor beta chains from one sample, sequenced in a study of blood T cell repertoires in COVID-19. TCRdb's table, derived via immunoSEQ multiplex PCR, lists solely in-frame clones and lacks some. The sample lists about 240,000 clones, around 83% occurring once. The sequenced sample consisted of peripheral blood. These receptors originate from a woman aged 55-70 years with active or convalescent COVID-19. The CDR3 runs from the conserved cysteine through the conserved F or W. A D gene is named only where the DNA matches it firmly. Expanded clones are given a class, and other clones once, few, many or no size at all.

TRBJ2-2 | - | - | TRBV30 | CAWSLGGGNTGELFF | TGTGCCTGGAGTCTGGGAGGGGGGAACACCGGGGAGCTGTTTTTT
TRBJ1-5 | TRBD1 | - | TRBV19 | CASKDRGRQPQHF | TGTGCCAGTAAAGACAGGGGCCGACAGCCCCAGCATTTT
TRBJ1-2 | TRBD1 | - | TRBV2 | CASSVLRDSNYGYTF | TGTGCCAGCAGTGTACTCCGGGACAGTAACTATGGCTACACCTTC
TRBJ2-3 | TRBD2 | - | TRBV7-2 | CASSRTSGGAGTQYF | TGTGCCAGCAGTCGGACTAGCGGGGGGGCGGGTACGCAGTATTTT
TRBJ2-3 | - | - | TRBV2 | CASSLGGVNADTQYF | TGTGCCAGCAGCTTGGGCGGGGTGAACGCAGATACGCAGTATTTT
TRBJ2-1 | - | once | TRBV5-1 | CASSLGQDNYNEQFF | TGCGCCAGCAGTCTGGGGCAGGACAACTACAATGAGCAGTTCTTC
TRBJ2-7 | TRBD1 | - | TRBV5-1 | CASSLATGGRTRSYEQYF | TGCGCCAGCAGCTTGGCCACAGGGGGGCGGACCCGTTCCTACGAGCAGTACTTC
TRBJ2-3 | TRBD2 | - | TRBV5-6 | CASSLDGLARTDTQYF | TGTGCCAGCAGCTTAGATGGACTAGCGCGCACAGATACGCAGTATTTT
TRBJ2-7 | TRBD1 | once | TRBV6-6 | CASRLQGSSYEQYF | TGTGCCAGCAGGTTACAGGGGAGCTCCTACGAGCAGTACTTC
TRBJ1-6 | TRBD1 | - | TRBV7-9 | CASSGRTGDSPLHF | TGTGCCAGCAGCGGACGGACAGGGGATTCACCCCTCCACTTT
TRBJ2-5 | - | - | TRBV3-1/TRBV3-2 | CASSRLAETQYF | TGTGCCAGCAGCCGGCTAGCGGAGACCCAGTACTTC
TRBJ2-3 | - | - | TRBV7-3 | CASSPRTGRGTDTQYF | TGTGCCAGCAGCCCCCGGACAGGGAGGGGCACAGATACGCAGTATTTT
TRBJ1-3 | - | once | TRBV19 | CASSFPGHRTSGNTIYF | TGTGCCAGTAGTTTTCCGGGACATAGGACCTCTGGAAACACCATATATTTT
TRBJ2-2 | - | - | TRBV7-3 | CASSLSPQGGTGELFF | TGTGCCAGCAGCTTATCCCCTCAGGGAGGAACCGGGGAGCTGTTTTTT
TRBJ2-3 | - | - | TRBV15 | CATSREQDPRSNTQYF | TGTGCCACCAGCAGAGAACAGGACCCTAGGTCGAATACGCAGTATTTT
TRBJ1-5 | - | - | TRBV30 | CAWSRDIPNQPQHF | TGTGCCTGGAGCCGGGACATCCCAAATCAGCCCCAGCATTTT
TRBJ2-5 | - | - | TRBV10-2 | CASSAQVGETQYF | TGCGCCAGCAGTGCCCAGGTTGGGGAGACCCAGTACTTC
TRBJ2-7 | - | - | TRBV7-9 | CASSTRSGGLDPAYF | TGTGCCAGCAGCACGCGATCAGGGGGACTGGACCCGGCGTACTTC
TRBJ2-5 | - | many | TRBV12-5 | CASGLVVLITETQYF | TGTGCTAGTGGTTTGGTAGTTCTAATAACGGAGACCCAGTACTTC
TRBJ2-2 | - | - | TRBV18 | CASSGGGNTGELFF | TGTGCCAGCTCGGGCGGAGGGAACACCGGGGAGCTGTTTTTT
TRBJ1-4 | - | few | TRBV6-1 | CASSDRGGLSTNEKLFF | TGTGCCAGCAGTGACCGGGGGGGGTTAAGTACAAATGAAAAACTGTTTTTT
TRBJ2-6 | - | - | TRBV3-1/TRBV3-2 | CASTTGFSGANVLTF | TGTGCCAGCACGACAGGTTTCTCTGGGGCCAACGTCCTGACTTTC
TRBJ2-7 | TRBD2 | - | TRBV28 | CASSLSGDFYEQYF | TGTGCCAGCAGTTTAAGCGGGGATTTCTACGAGCAGTACTTC
TRBJ2-3 | - | few | TRBV9 | CASSPLAQASTDTQYF | TGTGCCAGCAGCCCCCTGGCACAGGCCTCCACAGATACGCAGTATTTT
TRBJ1-2 | TRBD1 | - | TRBV2 | CASKAGQGADYGYTF | TGTGCCAGCAAAGCTGGACAGGGGGCGGACTATGGCTACACCTTC
TRBJ2-1 | TRBD1 | - | TRBV6-2/TRBV6-3 | CASSTGTGGSSYNEQFF | TGTGCCAGCAGTACCGGAACAGGGGGGAGCTCCTACAATGAGCAGTTCTTC
TRBJ2-3 | - | - | TRBV4-1 | CASSQGPWERNTDTQYF | TGCGCCAGCAGCCAAGGCCCTTGGGAGCGCAACACAGATACGCAGTATTTT
TRBJ2-1 | TRBD2 | - | TRBV6-1 | CASSVLLAGGPYEQFF | TGTGCCAGCAGTGTCCTTCTAGCGGGGGGGCCCTATGAGCAGTTCTTC
TRBJ2-2 | TRBD1 | few | TRBV2 | CASRTGSTGELFF | TGTGCCAGCAGGACAGGGTCCACCGGGGAGCTGTTTTTT
TRBJ1-2 | TRBD1 | once | TRBV30 | CAWSFEGAGITF | TGTGCCTGGAGCTTTGAGGGGGCAGGGATCACATTC
TRBJ2-7 | TRBD2 | few | TRBV5-4 | CASSKGTSGGAFHEQYF | TGTGCCAGCAGCAAAGGGACTAGCGGGGGGGCGTTCCACGAGCAGTACTTC
TRBJ1-4 | TRBD1 | - | TRBV19 | CASSIGDRANEKLFF | TGTGCCAGTAGTATTGGGGACAGGGCTAATGAAAAACTGTTTTTT
TRBJ2-5 | TRBD2 | - | TRBV9 | CASSSPRTSGDGETQYF | TGTGCCAGCAGCTCCCCCCGGACTAGCGGAGACGGGGAGACCCAGTACTTC
TRBJ1-2 | - | - | TRBV20-1 | CSAVEAYGYTF | TGCAGTGCCGTTGAGGCTTATGGCTACACCTTC
TRBJ1-2 | - | - | TRBV10-3 | CAITQDGGTIGYTF | TGTGCCATCACCCAAGACGGAGGGACGATTGGCTACACCTTC
TRBJ2-1 | - | - | TRBV3-1/TRBV3-2 | CASSQDPLAGVQFF | TGTGCCAGCAGCCAAGATCCCCTAGCAGGGGTTCAGTTCTTC